The present entry profiles one TCR beta chain with its context. Its antigen has not been determined. Base qualities are missing; no much larger clone stands one base away. TCRbeta CDR3 regions were amplified from genomic DNA by means of the immunoSEQ Assay, a bias-controlled multiplex PCR. On the authors' methods: Within the assay, amplification of reference gene primers was used to estimate how many nucleated cells each sample contained. Sequence reads were collapsed and filtered to measure the absolute abundance of every unique TCRbeta CDR3 rearrangement. Productive Simpson clonality was computed per sample as the square root of Simpson's diversity index over productive rearrangements. TCRdb stores this immuneACCESS table with in-frame sequences only. Part of the clones is absent; in the studies checked, under half of the shortfall reflects unresolved V genes, and no reason is known for the rest. V and J calls plus clone size are reproduced from that table; the DNA served to infer D and trimming. The sample table lists about 300,000 clones, 85% to 90% of them with a count of one. Of the sample, about 1.2% is held by the ten largest clones.

The sample comes from a study of blood T cell repertoires in COVID-19 (dated by TCRdb to the early 2020s). At the level of the whole study: Samples covering the acute and convalescent phases of COVID-19 were provided by collaborators in the United States, Italy and Spain. The dataset comprised deeply sampled blood TCRbeta repertoires from subjects exposed to, actively infected with, or recovered from COVID-19. The repertoires were released in a freely available public database meant as a resource for research on the immune response to SARS-CoV-2. The prospective study material was composed of cDNA or gDNA derived from T cells, B-cell-depleted T cells, or PBMCs. HLA class I and class II types, where available, came from metadata supplied by the sample provider rather than from assay-based typing. The samples were drawn from two sources: the first 160 participants of the ongoing ImmuneRACE study, and about 1,300 subjects contributed by 6 global collaborators. A de-identified subject ID, COVID-19 status, age in years and sex were almost always included in the sample metadata. Overall study results and their limits: Clinical and demographic metadata were provided uncurated, with the amount varying by source and participant.

The V end loses 5 bases and the J end loses 2 bases, and a stretch of 10 bases separates them. From the germline V gene (reference sequence), CDR1 is LGHDT and CDR2 is YNNKEL. Taken from cysteine to phenylalanine, the CDR3 has 13 residues. Solely the CDR3 DNA is kept, with 39 bases framed from the first base. Each collaborating institution followed its own protocols to collect whole blood in K2EDTA tubes. For TCRbeta analysis, collaborators shipped samples in one of three forms: frozen whole blood, isolated PBMCs, or DNA extracted from either of those sample types. The sequenced material came from peripheral blood. The sequence links TRBV3-1 (or the pseudogene TRBV3-2) to TRBJ2-7, with no confident D gene call. This TCR derives from an older man with acute or convalescent COVID-19. The bases read TGTGCCAGCAGCTCCCAGGTGACCTACGAGCAGTACTTC. The resulting protein is CASSSQVTYEQYF.